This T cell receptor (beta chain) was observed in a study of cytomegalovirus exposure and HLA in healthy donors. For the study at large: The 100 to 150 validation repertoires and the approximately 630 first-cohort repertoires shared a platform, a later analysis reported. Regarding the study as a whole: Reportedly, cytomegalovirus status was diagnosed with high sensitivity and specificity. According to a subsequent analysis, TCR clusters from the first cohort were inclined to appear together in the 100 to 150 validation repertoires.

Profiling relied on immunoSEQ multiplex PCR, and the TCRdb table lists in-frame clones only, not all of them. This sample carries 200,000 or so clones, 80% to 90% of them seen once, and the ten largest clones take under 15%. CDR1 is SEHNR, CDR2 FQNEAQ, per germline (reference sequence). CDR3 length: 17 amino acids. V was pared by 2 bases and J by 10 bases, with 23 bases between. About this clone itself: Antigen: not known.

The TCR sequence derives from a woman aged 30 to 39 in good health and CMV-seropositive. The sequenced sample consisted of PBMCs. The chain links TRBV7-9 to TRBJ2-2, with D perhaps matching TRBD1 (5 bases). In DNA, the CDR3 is TGTGCCAGCAGCTTAAATCAAGGGTTCTCAGGGCTGGAGGAGCTGTTTTTT. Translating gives CASSLNQGFSGLEELFF.